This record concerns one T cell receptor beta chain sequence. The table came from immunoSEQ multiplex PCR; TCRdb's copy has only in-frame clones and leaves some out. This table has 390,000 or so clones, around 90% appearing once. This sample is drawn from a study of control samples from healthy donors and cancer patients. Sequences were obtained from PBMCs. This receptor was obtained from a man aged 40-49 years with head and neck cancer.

CDR3 in DNA: TGTGCCACCAGCAACTTTATGATGGACCAGAAGTATGAGCAGTTCTTC. Amino acids: CATSNFMMDQKYEQFF. V is TRBV15 and J is TRBJ2-1; D call uncertain. This CDR3 spans 16 amino acids. The V end was cut by 4 bases, the J end by 8 bases, with 21 bases between. Germline V gene data show CDR1 as LNHNV and CDR2 as YYDKDF (reference sequence).